This T cell receptor beta chain came from a study of blood T cell repertoires in COVID-19 (dated by TCRdb to 2018 to 2021). As for the study more broadly: The collaborator samples originated in the United States, Italy and Spain and spanned the acute and convalescent phases of COVID-19. The prospective study material was composed of cDNA or gDNA derived from T cells, B-cell-depleted T cells, or PBMCs. The dataset comprised deeply sampled blood TCRbeta repertoires from subjects exposed to, actively infected with, or recovered from COVID-19. The repertoires were released in a freely available public database intended as a resource for research on the immune response to SARS-CoV-2. The samples were drawn from the first 160 participants of the ongoing ImmuneRACE study and from some 1,300 subjects provided by 6 global collaborators. A de-identified subject ID, COVID-19 status, age in years and sex were almost always included in the sample metadata. HLA class I and class II types, where available, came from metadata supplied by the sample provider rather than from assay-based typing.

Study-wide conclusions, independent of this receptor: Clinical and demographic metadata were provided uncurated, with the amount varying by source and participant.

Details on this clone: The antigen it binds to is not known. Base-call qualities are not available, and no considerably larger clone is one nucleotide away.

V has 9 bases trimmed and J has 0 bases trimmed; junction bases matching no gene number 8. The CDR3 spans 15 residues, from the cysteine through the phenylalanine. Solely the CDR3 DNA is kept, with 45 bases framed from the first base. CDR1 SNHLY and CDR2 FYNNEI were looked up in the germline V gene. TCRbeta CDR3 regions were amplified from genomic DNA using the immunoSEQ Assay, a bias-controlled multiplex PCR. As for the original processing: Within the assay, amplification of reference gene primers was used to estimate how many nucleated cells each sample contained. Sequence reads were collapsed and filtered to measure the absolute abundance of every unique TCRbeta CDR3 rearrangement. For each sample, productive Simpson clonality was calculated as the square root of Simpson's diversity index over productive rearrangements. The immuneACCESS repertoire file appears here via TCRdb, limited to in-frame rearrangements. These files lack a portion of the clones; in checked studies, under half of the deficit traces to unresolved V genes, and the cause of the others is not known. D and trimming were read from the DNA, whereas the V and J calls and clone size are those reported in that table. Across this sample there are 150,000 to 200,000 clones, with roughly 80% seen only once. Of the sample, about 14% is held by the ten largest clones.

In Seattle, one collaborating source enrolled patients while the infection was active and tracked those patients longitudinally over the course of disease. The collaborating institutions used their own protocols to collect whole blood in K2EDTA tubes. For TCRbeta analysis, collaborator samples were shipped as frozen whole blood, as isolated PBMCs, or as DNA extracted from either sample type. The chain joins TRBV2 to TRBJ1-5; 7 bases in the junction line up with TRBD1. Sequenced input: peripheral blood. This receptor was obtained from a woman aged 70-85 years with COVID-19, enrolled during active disease. CDR3 loop: CASGGQSNSNQPQHF. The nucleotide sequence reads as follows: TGTGCCAGTGGGGGACAGTCGAATAGCAATCAGCCCCAGCATTTT.